A selection of T cell receptor beta chains follows, all from one sample in a study of neurological immune-mediated disorders. MiXCR, applied by TCRdb to the 5' RACE reads, yields one record per CDR3 protein. The sample comprises approximately 49,000 distinct CDR3 sequences, about a tenth of which are singletons, and 1.5% to 2% rests with the top ten. Specimen: PBMCs. The origin of the receptors is a woman in her 40s in good health. Both conserved end residues are part of each CDR3. A D gene is named only where the DNA matches it firmly. Not every row has a clone size; where given, it reads once, few, many or a size class.

>TRBV4-1|many|TRBJ1-1|TRBD1
CASSPSPATGTEAFF
TGCGCCAGCAGTCCAAGCCCAGCGACAGGGACTGAAGCTTTCTTT
>TRBV6-1|few|TRBJ2-5|-
CASSQGLTETQYF
TGTGCCAGCAGCCAAGGGCTCACGGAGACCCAGTACTTC
>TRBV2|many|TRBJ1-1|-
CASSAWVEYTEAFF
TGTGCCAGCAGCGCCTGGGTTGAGTACACTGAAGCTTTCTTT
>TRBV7-2|many|TRBJ2-7|-
CASSLTTETYEQYF
TGTGCCAGCAGCTTAACTACGGAGACCTACGAGCAGTACTTC
>TRBV5-1|many|TRBJ2-1|TRBD1
CASSWGDRGGNEQFF
TGCGCCAGCAGCTGGGGAGACAGGGGGGGGAATGAGCAGTTCTTC
>TRBV20-1|many|TRBJ2-4|TRBD1
CSAMTGVAKNIQYF
TGCAGTGCAATGACAGGGGTAGCCAAAAACATTCAGTACTTC
>TRBV7-9|many|TRBJ1-1|-
CASSLESVEFGTEAFF
TGTGCCAGCAGCTTAGAGTCAGTAGAATTTGGCACTGAAGCTTTCTTT
>TRBV5-1|many|TRBJ2-7|-
CASSGGTAGEQYF
TGCGCCAGCAGCGGCGGGACAGCCGGCGAGCAGTACTTC
>TRBV12-3/TRBV12-4|many|TRBJ1-4|-
CASSLSGVEKLFF
TGTGCCAGCAGTTTATCCGGGGTTGAAAAACTGTTTTTT
>TRBV5-1|few|TRBJ1-2|-
CASTSQGSYGYTF
TGCGCCAGCACCTCTCAGGGTTCCTATGGCTACACCTTC
>TRBV30|-|TRBJ1-4|TRBD1
CAWKDRDNEKLFF
TGTGCCTGGAAGGACAGGGATAATGAAAAACTGTTTTTT
>TRBV5-1|-|TRBJ2-3|-
CASSRDRLTDTQYF
TGCGCCAGCAGCCGAGACAGGCTCACAGATACGCAGTATTTT
>TRBV5-6|many|TRBJ2-2|TRBD1
CASSPGTGHRELFF
TGTGCCAGCAGCCCAGGGACAGGTCACCGGGAGCTGTTTTTT
>TRBV7-2|many|TRBJ1-1|-
CASSSLGTEAFF
TGTGCCAGCAGCTCACTAGGAACTGAAGCTTTCTTT
>TRBV7-6|many|TRBJ2-1|TRBD1
CASCWGTGGINEQFF
TGTGCCAGCTGCTGGGGGACAGGGGGCATCAATGAGCAGTTCTTC
>TRBV11-2|many|TRBJ2-1|-
CASSGRGGGTYNEQFF
TGTGCCAGCAGCGGTCGTGGTGGGGGGACCTACAATGAGCAGTTCTTC
>TRBV5-1|many|TRBJ2-1|TRBD2
CASSPGTSNYNEQFF
TGCGCCAGCAGCCCCGGGACTAGCAATTACAATGAGCAGTTCTTC
>TRBV10-3|many|TRBJ2-5|TRBD2
CAISDGTRYGETQYF
TGTGCCATCAGTGACGGGACTAGATACGGAGAGACCCAGTACTTC
>TRBV5-1|many|TRBJ2-2|-
CASSFQGRGFDTGELFF
TGCGCCAGCAGCTTCCAGGGTCGGGGTTTCGACACCGGGGAGCTGTTTTTT
>TRBV5-1|many|TRBJ2-5|-
CASTGGEIQETQYF
TGCGCCAGCACTGGAGGGGAGATACAAGAGACCCAGTACTTC
>TRBV20-1|many|TRBJ1-2|-
CSARDNPQGNRTRRGYTF
TGCAGTGCTAGAGATAATCCCCAGGGGAACCGGACGCGTCGTGGCTACACCTTC
>TRBV6-1|many|TRBJ1-2|-
CASSDRVRVGGYTF
TGTGCCAGCAGTGATCGGGTGAGGGTAGGCGGCTACACCTTC
>TRBV5-1|-|TRBJ2-5|-
CARSSYSGLQETQYF
TGCGCCAGAAGCTCCTATAGCGGACTCCAAGAGACCCAGTACTTC
>TRBV5-6|many|TRBJ2-6|TRBD1
CASSAGQATGANVLTF
TGTGCCAGCAGCGCGGGACAGGCGACTGGGGCCAACGTCCTGACTTTC
>TRBV10-1|few|TRBJ2-1|TRBD2
CASRSGTSEGNEQFF
TGCGCCAGCAGGTCCGGGACTAGCGAAGGCAATGAGCAGTTCTTC
>TRBV20-1|-|TRBJ1-2|-
CSARRKRDLGMERSGYTF
TGCAGTGCTAGGCGTAAGAGGGACCTAGGGATGGAGAGGAGTGGCTACACCTTC
>TRBV3-1|-|TRBJ1-1|-
CAISQVPSNTEAFF
TGTGCTATCAGCCAAGTTCCCTCGAACACTGAAGCTTTCTTT
>TRBV20-1|many|TRBJ2-7|-
CSAGGHGEQYF
TGCAGTGCGGGAGGTCACGGGGAGCAGTACTTC
>TRBV7-2|many|TRBJ1-1|-
CASSQGRVNTEAFF
TGTGCCAGCAGCCAGGGACGGGTGAACACTGAAGCTTTCTTT
>TRBV12-3/TRBV12-4|many|TRBJ1-1|-
CASSFGSAEAFF
TGTGCCAGCAGTTTTGGGAGTGCTGAAGCTTTCTTT
>TRBV5-1|-|TRBJ1-1|-
CASSITEGTEAFF
TGCGCCAGCAGCATCACAGAAGGAACTGAAGCTTTCTTT
>TRBV7-2|many|TRBJ1-1|TRBD1
CASSRDRLNTEAFF
TGTGCCAGCAGCAGGGACAGACTGAACACTGAAGCTTTCTTT